This T cell receptor beta chain is from a study of CD8 T cells in ankylosing spondylitis. Study-level results: Reactive arthritis synovial fluid and blood were previously reported to contain some motif variants.

At least ten counts were recorded for this clonotype. No antigen is known for it. Quantitative 5'-RACE with molecular barcodes generated TCR beta libraries. Via MiXCR, TCRdb re-called the 5' RACE reads, giving one row per CDR3 protein. The sample has 200,000 to 250,000 distinct CDR3 sequences; approximately 10% are singletons. The germline V and J ends were trimmed by 2 bases and 6 bases, with 6 bases remaining between them. This CDR3 has 12 residues. CDR1 and CDR2 from the germline V gene are SNHLY and FYNNEI. The sequencing sample was made of blood, either unsorted or a sorted T cell fraction (not recorded which). This chain connects TRBV2 to TRBJ2-3, with D possibly TRBD2 on 5 matching bases. The source of this sequence is a male donor with ankylosing spondylitis or in good health (not recorded which). The CDR3 nucleotides read TGTGCCAGCAGTGAATCGGGGGATACGCAGTATTTT. Amino acid sequence: CASSESGDTQYF.